This TCR beta chain was found in a study of shared clonotypes between healthy human individuals. The CDR3 covers 16 residues. Germline V gene lookup returns CDR1 MNHEY and CDR2 SMNVEV (reference sequence). The germline V and J ends were trimmed by 2 bases and 4 bases, with 18 bases remaining between them. Sequencing was performed with immunoSEQ multiplex PCR; in TCRdb, only in-frame clones are kept and a portion is missing. Here the sample spans about 1 million clones, about 76% being singletons. Sequencing was carried out using memory CD4+ T cells sorted from blood. Subset denoted: CD45RA-negative fraction. The gene calls are TRBV27 and TRBJ2-7, with D unresolved. This clonotype was obtained from a man aged 18-30 years in good health. CDR3: CASSLERQAAWYEQYF. For the CDR3, the DNA is TGTGCCAGCAGTTTAGAGAGGCAGGCCGCCTGGTACGAGCAGTACTTC.